This record concerns one T cell receptor beta chain sequence. The antigen is unknown. Both 60 Vbeta primers and 13 Jbeta primers went into the PCR. This table comes from immunoSEQ multiplex PCR, and its TCRdb copy is limited to in-frame clones, with some not included. The listing records around 70,000 clones. This entry is derived from a study of cytomegalovirus exposure and HLA in healthy donors. On the study more broadly: Among 398 genotyped donors, more than 65% fell in the Caucasian-associated ancestry cluster. Study-level results: Later genetic work tied a missense DCLRE1C variant to beta-chain V and J trimming. As was reported, the HLA-A and HLA-B alleles of most subjects were accurately predicted from TCR beta sequences.

V was clipped by 0 bases and J by 5 bases, with 14 bases between them. The CDR3 is 15 amino acids. Germline-derived CDR1 and CDR2 are SGHKS and YYEKEE (reference sequence). This TCR was sampled from a woman in her 40s in good health and CMV-seropositive. This chain connects TRBV5-5 to TRBJ1-2; weak D call: TRBD1 (6 bases). Sample: PBMCs. The CDR3 loop reads CASSLGTAGRYGYTF. The CDR3 DNA is TGTGCCAGCAGCTTGGGGACAGCCGGACGGTATGGCTACACCTTC.